The 26 T cell receptor beta chains in this list originate from one sample, sequenced in a study of T cell repertoires in ileal Crohn's disease. Indicated time point: proximal margin of the surgical specimen (macroscopically non-inflamed). Assay: immunoSEQ multiplex PCR; the TCRdb copy retains only in-frame clones and omits some. Found here are over 7,000 clones, roughly 78% of them singletons; the top ten hold more than 40%. Sequenced sample: ileal tissue. The receptors originated from an adult with Crohn's disease.

The chain is built from TRBV7-6 and TRBJ1-3; D is perhaps TRBD1 (5 bases). V was clipped by 5 bases and J by 0 bases, with 14 bases between them. This CDR3 region has 16 residues. From germline, CDR1 is SGHVS and CDR2 FNYEAQ. This chain's CDR3 is CASSARQSFSGNTIYF. DNA of the CDR3: TGTGCCAGCAGCGCCCGACAGTCTTTCTCTGGAAACACCATATATTTT.

The CDR3 spells CASSQDENSGTPYEQYF. Here the CDR3 DNA reads TGTGCCAGCAGCCAAGACGAAAACAGCGGGACCCCCTACGAGCAGTACTTC. The chain is built from TRBV4-2 and TRBJ2-7; 7 bases fit TRBD2. V trimming: 0 bases; J trimming: 2 bases; junction bases outside the gene matches: 10. In germline, CDR1 is LGHNA, CDR2 YNFKEQ. CDR3 length equals 17 residues.

The rearrangement joins TRBV9 to TRBJ2-3; D is uncertain. Germline-derived CDR1 and CDR2 are SGDLS and YYNGEE. With 7 bases removed from V and 1 base from J, the gap between germline ends came to 10 bases. This CDR3 contains 13 residues. This chain's CDR3 is CASEKDGTDTQYF. The CDR3 DNA follows: TGTGCCAGCGAAAAAGACGGCACAGATACGCAGTATTTT.

The chain recombines TRBV11-2 with TRBJ2-2, with D tentatively TRBD2 (6 bases). The CDR3 is made up of 15 amino acids. The germline CDR1 and CDR2 sequences are SGHAT and FQNNGV. The V end lost 1 base, the J end lost 3 bases, and 9 bases lay between the germline ends. The CDR3 reads CASSLGDFYTGELFF. In nucleotides, the CDR3 is TGTGCCAGCAGCTTAGGGGACTTTTACACCGGGGAGCTGTTTTTT. The full variable domain, its missing parts supplied by reference TRBV11-2 and TRBJ2-2, is EAGVAQSPRYKIIEKRQSVAFWCNPISGHATLYWYQQILGQGPKLLIQFQNNGVVDDSQLPKDRFSAERLKGVDSTLKIQPAKLEDSAVYLCASSLGDFYTGELFFGEGSRLTVL.

Within the sample, this clone is large. The chain couples TRBV4-1 to TRBJ1-5, with D possibly being TRBD1 (6 bases). The ends were cut back, 5 bases at V and 0 bases at J, with 11 bases in the middle. Per germline, CDR1 MGHRA and CDR2 YSYEKL. The CDR3 covers 15 residues. The CDR3 sequence is CASSDQGHSNQPQHF. CDR3 DNA sequence: TGCGCCAGCAGCGATCAGGGACATAGCAATCAGCCCCAGCATTTT.

The chain couples TRBV11-2 to TRBJ2-1; 10 nucleotides line up with TRBD2. The CDR3 is 16 amino acids. Unmatched junction bases numbered 6, after V lost 3 bases and J lost 4 bases. The germline gives CDR1 SGHAT, CDR2 FQNNGV. CDR3 in DNA: TGTGCCAGCAGCTTTTTAGCGGGGGGTCTATACAATGAGCAGTTCTTC. This translates into CASSFLAGGLYNEQFF.

The count of this clone is one. V gene TRBV4-3 combines with J gene TRBJ1-2, with D unclear. This CDR3 has 14 amino acids. CDR1 is LGHNA and CDR2 is YSLEER in the germline V gene. Trimming took off 1 base at V and 6 bases at J, with 12 bases between the two ends. CDR3 in DNA: TGCGCCAGCAGCCAAGTAGGCAGGCGTAATGGCTACACCTTC. The encoded protein is CASSQVGRRNGYTF.

The chain carries TRBV9 and TRBJ2-7; 7 positions match TRBD1. Germline V lookup: CDR1 SGDLS, CDR2 YYNGEE. This CDR3 spans 16 amino acids. V gave up 3 bases and J gave up 0 bases; unmatched junction bases: 9. CDR3 protein: CASSADFRGSSYEQYF. DNA for the CDR3: TGTGCCAGCAGCGCAGACTTCAGGGGGAGCTCCTACGAGCAGTACTTC.

This clone was seen a handful of times. The V and J genes are TRBV18 and TRBJ2-6; D gene ambiguous. The CDR3 runs to 18 residues. Germline V gene sequence: CDR1 KGHSH, CDR2 LQKENI. V dropped 4 bases and J dropped 0 bases, with 16 bases sitting between them. In DNA, the CDR3 is TGTGCCAGCTCACAAAACCGCAGCCCAAGCTCTGGGGCCAACGTCCTGACTTTC. The encoded protein is CASSQNRSPSSGANVLTF.

This clone is medium-sized. The sample carries other DNA sequences with the same CDR3. The V and J genes are TRBV27 and TRBJ2-7; 7 nucleotides align to TRBD2. This CDR3 is 12 amino acids long. Trimming took 3 bases from V and 5 from J; bases not matched to a gene: 1. Germline V gene data show CDR1 as MNHEY and CDR2 as SMNVEV (reference sequence). The CDR3 spells CASSFRGDEQYF. The CDR3 DNA sequence: TGTGCCAGCAGTTTTCGGGGGGACGAGCAGTACTTC.

The rearrangement joins TRBV5-1 to TRBJ2-2, with 7 bases identical to TRBD1. With 0 bases clipped from V and 4 bases from J, the junction kept 6 bases outside the gene matches. Germline values: CDR1 SGHRS, CDR2 YFSETQ. The CDR3 is 16 residues long. This CDR3 reads CASSLVRGGTTGELFF. The CDR3 nucleotides are TGCGCCAGCAGCTTGGTAAGAGGGGGCACCACCGGGGAGCTGTTTTTT.

The chain carries TRBV10-3 and TRBJ2-3; 15 bases match TRBD2. The CDR3 contains 21 residues. Germline lookup yields CDR1 ENHRY and CDR2 SYGVKD. The V gene end was trimmed by 2 bases and the J gene end by 3 bases; junction bases not matched to a gene: 15. The CDR3 DNA follows: TGTGCCATCAGTGAGCCCCCGGGACTAGCGGGGGGCCGGGGAGGGACAGATACGCAGTATTTT. This translates into CAISEPPGLAGGRGGTDTQYF.

The chain is built from TRBV6-1 and TRBJ1-5; maybe TRBD1 (5 bases). V gave up 5 bases and J gave up 4 bases, with 12 bases separating them. CDR1 is MNHNS and CDR2 is SASEGT in the germline V gene. The CDR3 is 14 amino acids. The CDR3 nucleotides are TGTGCCAGCAGTCCTTCAAGGGGAAATCAGCCCCAGCATTTT. It specifies CASSPSRGNQPQHF.

This chain uses TRBV7-5 with TRBJ2-5. TRBV7-5 is listed as a pseudogene. CDR3 size: 13 residues. CDR3 sequence reads: CASSAAGRETQYF. CDR3 nucleotides: TGTGCCAGCAGCGCGGCAGGTCGAGAGACCCAGTACTTC.

This chain connects TRBV7-8 to TRBJ2-5; maybe TRBD1 (5 bases). This CDR3 region has 13 residues. Deletions cut 3 bases from V and 2 bases from J, with 7 bases between. Germline V gene sequence: CDR1 SGHVS, CDR2 FQNEAQ. The CDR3 spells CASSFNRQETQYF. The DNA of the CDR3 is TGTGCCAGCAGCTTCAACAGGCAAGAGACCCAGTACTTC.

The chain employs TRBV11-2 and TRBJ1-2; TRBD1 matches 10 bases. Per germline, CDR1 SGHAT and CDR2 FQNNGV. Trimming at V came to 5 bases and at J to 3 bases, leaving 6 bases not matched to a gene. CDR3 size: 15 residues. CDR3 in amino acids: CASSPETGGDYGYTF. The CDR3 region has the DNA TGTGCCAGCAGCCCGGAGACAGGGGGCGACTATGGCTACACCTTC.

V usage is TRBV7-2 and J usage is TRBJ2-5, with 7 bases matching TRBD2. The last part of the DNA fits TRBJ2-7 better; the J call may be wrong. CDR3 length: 14 residues. Germline V gene sequence: CDR1 SGHTA, CDR2 FQGNSA. The CDR3 region has the DNA TGTGCCAGCAGCTTTAGCGGGTTAGTCTACGAGCAGTACTTC. Encoded protein: CASSFSGLVYEQYF.

This clone was found a few times. V is TRBV28 and J is TRBJ1-1, with TRBD1 matching over 7 bases. V was clipped by 5 bases and J by 8 bases; unmatched bases: 14. The germline CDR1 and CDR2 sequences are MDHEN and SYDVKM. The CDR3 has 15 amino acids. The CDR3 region is CASSQVLGQNREAFF. The CDR3 DNA reads as TGTGCCAGCAGTCAAGTTCTGGGACAGAACCGGGAAGCTTTCTTT.

This clone has only one observation. The V and J genes are TRBV5-1 and TRBJ2-2; TRBD2 matches 15 bases. The CDR3 spans 19 residues. J was trimmed by 4 bases and V by 3 bases; bases with no gene match: 10. Germline V gene data show CDR1 as SGHRS and CDR2 as YFSETQ. The CDR3 sequence is CASSSKRTSGGAGTGELFF. As DNA, the CDR3 is TGCGCCAGCAGCTCCAAGAGGACTAGCGGGGGGGCAGGCACCGGGGAGCTGTTTTTT.

This clone occurred a few times. The chain has TRBV19 and TRBJ1-2, with 12 bases fitting TRBD1. Germline V lookup: CDR1 LNHDA, CDR2 SQIVND (reference sequence). This CDR3 has 15 amino acids. The J segment lost 4 bases and the V segment lost 6 bases, leaving 6 bases of the junction unmatched. In DNA, the CDR3 is TGTGCCAGTAGCCCTGGGACAGGGGGCTCCTATGGCTACACCTTC. It is translated as CASSPGTGGSYGYTF.

The chain is built from TRBV5-6 and TRBJ1-2; 9 bases map to TRBD1. CDR3 length: 15 amino acids. The germline V gene has CDR1 SGHDT and CDR2 YYEEEE. V trimming: 1 base; J trimming: 8 bases; junction bases outside the gene matches: 9. CDR3 loop: CASSLTGGELGGYTF. DNA of the CDR3: TGTGCCAGCAGCTTGACAGGGGGCGAATTAGGAGGCTACACCTTC.

The chain uses TRBV18 and TRBJ2-1; tentatively, D is TRBD1 (6 bases). The CDR3 runs to 14 residues. From germline, CDR1 is KGHSH and CDR2 LQKENI. Trimming took off 6 bases at V and 6 bases at J, with 15 bases between the two ends. CDR3 DNA: TGTGCCAGCTCCCGGGCGAACAGGGTCAATGAGCAGTTCTTC. This codes for CASSRANRVNEQFF.

V and J are TRBV29-1 and TRBJ1-2, with 7 bases fitting TRBD1. The ends lost 4 bases at V and 2 bases at J; junction bases unmatched: 7. Germline V gene lookup returns CDR1 SQVTM and CDR2 ANQGSEA. This CDR3 spans 14 amino acids. CDR3 coding DNA: TGCAGCGTTGTTCTCTCGACAGGGAACTATGGCTACACCTTC. Translating it yields CSVVLSTGNYGYTF.

Only one count was recorded for this clone. The chain combines TRBV6-5 with TRBJ1-1, with D maybe TRBD1 (6 bases). Germline CDR1 reads MNHEY; CDR2 reads SVGAGI. The V end was cut by 2 bases, the J end by 11 bases, with 15 bases between. This CDR3 has 13 residues. The CDR3 nucleotides are TGTGCCAGCAGTTACGAAGGGGGGGGTCCGGCTTTCTTT. It yields the protein CASSYEGGGPAFF.

The chain employs TRBV25-1 and TRBJ2-1, with D perhaps matching TRBD2 (5 bases). Germline V gene sequence: CDR1 MGHDK, CDR2 SYGVNS. V lost 6 bases and J lost 4, with 13 bases in between. The CDR3 totals 14 residues. CDR3 sequence (DNA): TGTGCCAGCAGCCTCCCCGGCGGGTACAATGAGCAGTTCTTC. Protein: CASSLPGGYNEQFF.

The chain couples TRBV16 to TRBJ2-3, with D perhaps matching TRBD1 or TRBD2 (5 bases each). Per germline, CDR1 KGHSY and CDR2 FQNENV. The germline V and J ends were trimmed by 3 bases and 5 bases, with 6 bases remaining between them. This CDR3 contains 12 residues. In DNA form, the CDR3 reads TGTGCCAGCAGCCATGGGGGAGATACGCAGTATTTT. As protein: CASSHGGDTQYF.